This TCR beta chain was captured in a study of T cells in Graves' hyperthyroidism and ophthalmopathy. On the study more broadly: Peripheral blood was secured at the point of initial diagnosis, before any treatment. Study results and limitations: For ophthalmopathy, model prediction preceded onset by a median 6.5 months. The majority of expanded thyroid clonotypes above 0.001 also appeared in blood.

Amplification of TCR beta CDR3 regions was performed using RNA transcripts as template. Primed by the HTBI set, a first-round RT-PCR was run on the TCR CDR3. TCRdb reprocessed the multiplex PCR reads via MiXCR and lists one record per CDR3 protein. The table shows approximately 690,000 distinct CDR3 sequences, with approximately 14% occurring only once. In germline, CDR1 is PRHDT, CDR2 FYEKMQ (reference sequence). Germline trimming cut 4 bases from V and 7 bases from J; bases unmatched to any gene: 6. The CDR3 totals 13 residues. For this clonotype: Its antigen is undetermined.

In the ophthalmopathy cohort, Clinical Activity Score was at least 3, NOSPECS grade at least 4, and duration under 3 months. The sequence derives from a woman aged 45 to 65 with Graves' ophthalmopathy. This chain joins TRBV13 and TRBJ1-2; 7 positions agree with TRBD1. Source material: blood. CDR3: CASSSPDRAGYTF. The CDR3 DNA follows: TGTGCCAGCAGCTCCCCCGACAGGGCTGGCTACACCTTC.